The present TCR beta chain was sequenced within a study of cytomegalovirus exposure and HLA in healthy donors. Study-level information: Some 85 million unique TCRs, all from HLA-typed donors, were included in an early release of the data.

Looked up from germline, CDR1 is SEHNR and CDR2 is FQNEAQ (reference sequence). This CDR3 region has 15 residues. Trimming shortened V by 7 bases and J by 2 bases, and 18 bases separated the two germline ends. Whole-study findings and limits: In a later analysis, HLA-associated beta chains showed higher expansion and lower generation probabilities than comparable chains.

Primers for the PCR totalled 60 Vbeta and 13 Jbeta. Method: immunoSEQ multiplex PCR; TCRdb's copy keeps in-frame clones and lacks some. The data contain more than 140,000 clones, 60% to 80% of them seen just once; the ten biggest clones take up around 1.5%. Concerning this clone itself: Its target is unknown.

As for the donors, each was a healthy bone marrow donor. The receptor was isolated from a female donor in good health and CMV-seronegative. V is TRBV7-9 and J is TRBJ2-7; TRBD1 might be the D (6 bases). The sample comprised PBMCs. CDR3 bases: TGTGCCAGCACCTCGAGGGGAACAGGGCCCTACGAGCAGTACTTC. Amino acid sequence: CASTSRGTGPYEQYF.